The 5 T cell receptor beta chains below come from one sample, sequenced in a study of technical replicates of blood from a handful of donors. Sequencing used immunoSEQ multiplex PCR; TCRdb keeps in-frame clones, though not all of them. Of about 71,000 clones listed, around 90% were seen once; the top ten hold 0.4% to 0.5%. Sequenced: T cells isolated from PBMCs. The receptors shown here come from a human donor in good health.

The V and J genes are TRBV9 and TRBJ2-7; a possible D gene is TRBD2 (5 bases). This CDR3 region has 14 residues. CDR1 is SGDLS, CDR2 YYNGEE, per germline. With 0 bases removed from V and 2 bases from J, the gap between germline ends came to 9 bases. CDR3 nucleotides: TGTGCCAGCAGCGTAGGAGGGTCGGCCTACGAGCAGTACTTC. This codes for CASSVGGSAYEQYF.

CDR3 sequence: CAWARYIQGKDGYTF. As DNA, the CDR3 is TGTGCCTGGGCGAGATATATACAGGGGAAGGATGGCTACACCTTC. This rearrangement joins TRBV30 to TRBJ1-2, with 7 positions matching TRBD1. CDR3 length: 15 residues. The V gene's germline CDR1 is GTSNPN and CDR2 SVGIG (reference sequence). J lost 6 bases, V lost 5 bases, and 15 bases had no gene match.

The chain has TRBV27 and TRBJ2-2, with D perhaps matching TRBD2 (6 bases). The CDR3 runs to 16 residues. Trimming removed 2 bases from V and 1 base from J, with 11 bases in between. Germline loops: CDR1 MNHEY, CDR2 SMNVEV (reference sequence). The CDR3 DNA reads TGTGCCAGCAGTTTAGGCGGGGAGCAGAACACCGGGGAGCTGTTTTTT. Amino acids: CASSLGGEQNTGELFF.

The CDR3, as DNA: TGTGCCAGCAGCCCCGGGACACCCTCCACAGATACGCAGTATTTT. Translating gives CASSPGTPSTDTQYF. The chain is built from TRBV7-2 and TRBJ2-3, with a possible D match to TRBD1 (6 bases). Germline CDR1 is SGHTA and CDR2 is FQGNSA. Trimming shortened V by 5 bases and J by 2 bases, and 14 bases separated the two germline ends. This CDR3 contains 15 residues.

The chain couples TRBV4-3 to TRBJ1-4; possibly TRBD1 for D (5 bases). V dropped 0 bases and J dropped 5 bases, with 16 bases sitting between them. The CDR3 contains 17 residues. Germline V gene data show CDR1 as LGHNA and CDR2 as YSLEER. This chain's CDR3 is CASSQDLGRPVNEKLFF. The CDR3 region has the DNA TGCGCCAGCAGCCAAGACTTGGGGCGTCCGGTAAATGAAAAACTGTTTTTT.